A single sample is the source of the 16 T cell receptor beta chains below, sequenced in a study of tissue T cells after allogeneic stem cell transplantation. Profiled with immunoSEQ multiplex PCR; TCRdb holds only in-frame clones, not every one. The profile covers about 43,000 clones, with around nine tenths appearing a single time and about 3.8% taken by the ten largest. The material sequenced was blood, taken before transplantation. The receptors originated from a woman aged 35-75 years who later had graft-versus-host disease after an allogeneic stem cell transplant.

A few counts support this clone. The rearrangement joins TRBV30 to TRBJ1-6; D might be TRBD1 (6 bases). In germline, CDR1 is GTSNPN, CDR2 SVGIG (reference sequence). V lost 3 bases to trimming and J lost 8 bases, with 8 bases between them. The CDR3 loop spans 12 amino acids. The CDR3 sequence is CAWRRGDSPLHF. The DNA of the CDR3 is TGTGCCTGGAGGAGGGGGGATTCACCCCTCCACTTT.

The J gene is TRBJ1-2, the V gene TRBV7-2; D perhaps matches TRBD1 (6 bases). Trimming shortened V by 4 bases and J by 5 bases, and 8 bases separated the two germline ends. This CDR3 is built from 12 residues. Germline V gene data show CDR1 as SGHTA and CDR2 as FQGNSA. The DNA for the CDR3 is TGTGCCAGCAGCTATACAGGGTATGGCTACACCTTC. Translating it yields CASSYTGYGYTF.

J is TRBJ2-3 and V is TRBV7-6, with D hard to call. Trimming shortened V by 3 bases and J by 6 bases, and 16 bases separated the two germline ends. Per the germline V gene, CDR1 is SGHVS and CDR2 is FNYEAQ. CDR3 length: 15 residues. The CDR3 loop reads CASSFLIGRADTQYF. CDR3 bases: TGTGCCAGCAGCTTCTTAATCGGACGAGCGGATACGCAGTATTTT.

The CDR3, as DNA: TGTGCCTGGGCCCCAGGGATAACAGCAGTTCGTTCACCCCTCCACTTT. This gives the protein CAWAPGITAVRSPLHF. The chain combines TRBV30 with TRBJ1-6, with TRBD1 as a possible D gene (5 bases). The ends were cut back, 5 bases at V and 9 bases at J, with 23 bases in the middle. Germline CDR1 and CDR2: GTSNPN and SVGIG (reference sequence). This CDR3 comprises 16 residues. The variable domain in full, completed from reference TRBV30 and TRBJ1-6, reads SQTIHQWPATLVQPVGSPLSLECTVEGTSNPNLYWYRQAAGRGLQLLFYSVGIGQISSEVPQNLSASRPQDRQFILSSKKLLLSDSGFYLCAWAPGITAVRSPLHFGNGTRLTVT.

This clone was picked up one time. This chain uses TRBV7-9 with TRBJ2-7; D is perhaps TRBD2 (6 bases). With 1 base removed from V and 2 bases from J, the gap between germline ends came to 18 bases. This CDR3 is built from 17 residues. The germline CDR1 and CDR2 sequences are SEHNR and FQNEAQ (reference sequence). The CDR3 reads CASSLEEGPGRPYEQYF. Here the CDR3 DNA reads TGTGCCAGCAGCTTAGAGGAGGGGCCTGGGCGCCCCTACGAGCAGTACTTC. The entire variable domain, with the rest obtained from reference TRBV7-9 and TRBJ2-7, is as follows: DTGVSQNPRHKITKRGQNVTFRCDPISEHNRLYWYRQTLGQGPEFLTYFQNEAQLEKSRLLSDRFSAERPKGSFSTLEIQRTEQGDSAMYLCASSLEEGPGRPYEQYFGPGTRLTVT.

The chain links TRBV12-3 or TRBV12-4 to TRBJ1-5; D not resolved. This CDR3 is 13 amino acids long. V dropped 7 bases and J dropped 4 bases, with 11 bases sitting between them. The DNA of the CDR3 is TGTGCCAGCACCCTGTGGGGAAATCAGCCCCAGCATTTT. As protein: CASTLWGNQPQHF.

This clone was picked up one time. The chain couples TRBV6-2 or TRBV6-3 to TRBJ2-1; 13 bases line up with TRBD2. This CDR3 is 15 amino acids long. In germline, CDR1 is MNHEY, CDR2 SVGEGT. The J segment lost 10 bases and the V segment lost 2 bases, leaving 5 bases of the junction unmatched. The CDR3 loop is CASSYGLAGALEQFF. As DNA, the CDR3 is TGTGCCAGCAGTTACGGACTAGCGGGAGCCTTGGAGCAGTTCTTC.

The gene calls are TRBV18 and TRBJ2-5; the D gene is possibly TRBD2 (6 bases). This CDR3 is built from 16 residues. Germline V gene lookup returns CDR1 KGHSH and CDR2 LQKENI. The V end was cut by 0 bases, the J end by 4 bases, with 15 bases between. For the CDR3, the DNA is TGTGCCAGCTCACCACCGAGTCGGGAGAGGGGAGAGACCCAGTACTTC. It translates to CASSPPSRERGETQYF.

This chain joins TRBV5-1 and TRBJ2-3; D may be TRBD2 (6 bases). CDR3 length: 14 residues. The germline CDR1 and CDR2 sequences are SGHRS and YFSETQ. V was trimmed by 5 bases and J by 2 bases, leaving 12 bases between them. CDR3 amino acids: CASRLALATDTQYF. The CDR3 region has the DNA TGCGCCAGCAGACTAGCACTAGCCACAGATACGCAGTATTTT. Full variable domain (missing parts from reference TRBV5-1 and TRBJ2-3): KAGVTQTPRYLIKTRGQQVTLSCSPISGHRSVSWYQQTPGQGLQFLFEYFSETQRNKGNFPGRFSGRQFSNSRSEMNVSTLELGDSALYLCASRLALATDTQYFGPGTRLTVL.

J is TRBJ1-2 and V is TRBV27, with 12 positions matching TRBD1. This CDR3 spans 15 amino acids. Germline lookup yields CDR1 MNHEY and CDR2 SMNVEV (reference sequence). V shed 8 bases, J shed 8 bases, and the junction held 12 bases outside the gene matches. CDR3 nucleotides: TGTGCCAGCGCAACCGGGACAGGGGGCTCTAAAGGCTACACCTTC. Residues: CASATGTGGSKGYTF.

This sequence joins TRBV30 and TRBJ2-1, with 9 bases lining up with TRBD2. Germline V gene data show CDR1 as GTSNPN and CDR2 as SVGIG (reference sequence). The V gene end was trimmed by 0 bases and the J gene end by 8 bases; junction bases not matched to a gene: 5. The CDR3 consists of 14 residues. In DNA form, the CDR3 reads TGTGCCTGGAGTGTAACTAGCGGGCCTGATGAGCAGTTCTTC. Protein product: CAWSVTSGPDEQFF.

The CDR3 sequence is CASTLPLAGNSGEQFF. In DNA, the CDR3 is TGTGCCAGCACCTTACCTCTAGCGGGAAACTCGGGTGAGCAGTTCTTC. The chain combines TRBV5-6 with TRBJ2-1; 9 bases map to TRBD2. CDR1 SGHDT and CDR2 YYEEEE come from the germline V gene. V was pared by 6 bases and J by 9 bases, with 16 bases of the junction left unmatched. CDR3 length equals 16 residues.

The V gene is TRBV18, the J gene TRBJ1-5, with D tentatively TRBD1 (5 bases). The V end lost 5 bases, the J end lost 0 bases, and 11 bases lay between the germline ends. Germline lookup yields CDR1 KGHSH and CDR2 LQKENI. CDR3 size: 15 residues. Here the CDR3 reads CASSDQGYSNQPQHF. CDR3 DNA sequence: TGTGCCAGCTCAGATCAGGGTTATAGCAATCAGCCCCAGCATTTT. The variable domain in full, with the rest retrieved from reference TRBV18 and TRBJ1-5, is NAGVMQNPRHLVRRRGQEARLRCSPMKGHSHVYWYRQLPEEGLKFMVYLQKENIIDESGMPKERFSAEFPKEGPSILRIQQVVRGDSAAYFCASSDQGYSNQPQHFGDGTRLSIL.

V usage is TRBV19 and J usage is TRBJ1-1; no clear D. Germline V gene sequence: CDR1 LNHDA, CDR2 SQIVND (reference sequence). CDR3 length equals 11 residues. Trimming removed 3 bases from V and 10 bases from J, with 9 bases in between. The CDR3 spells CASSIGEGAFF. DNA of the CDR3: TGTGCCAGTAGTATCGGGGAGGGAGCTTTCTTT.

The rearrangement uses TRBV9 and TRBJ2-3; D unresolved. The V and J ends lost 4 bases and 4 bases respectively, with 13 bases between them. Germline CDR1 is SGDLS and CDR2 is YYNGEE. CDR3 size: 14 residues. The CDR3 sequence is CASSTISGSDTQYF. CDR3 DNA: TGTGCCAGCAGCACCATCTCGGGCTCAGATACGCAGTATTTT. The variable domain in full, completed from reference TRBV9 and TRBJ2-3, reads DSGVTQTPKHLITATGQRVTLRCSPRSGDLSVYWYQQSLDQGLQFLIQYYNGEERAKGNILERFSAQQFPDLHSELNLSSLELGDSALYFCASSTISGSDTQYFGPGTRLTVL.

The chain employs TRBV14 and TRBJ1-1, with D maybe TRBD1 (5 bases). CDR3 size: 14 residues. Trimming shortened V by 1 base and J by 4 bases, and 10 bases separated the two germline ends. CDR1 is SGHDN, CDR2 FVKESK, per germline. The CDR3 region has the DNA TGTGCCAGCAGCCAAGCCTCTGGGGGCACTGAAGCTTTCTTT. It encodes CASSQASGGTEAFF.